A selection of T cell receptor beta chains follows, all from one sample in a study of CD8 T cells in Susac syndrome. TCRdb re-called the immunoSEQ multiplex PCR reads through MiXCR, storing one row per CDR3 protein. This table has 150,000 to 200,000 distinct CDR3 sequences, 85% to 95% appearing once. The sample was CD8+ T cells from PBMCs. The receptors come from a human donor with Susac syndrome. The CDR3 runs from the conserved cysteine through the conserved F or W. The D gene is left open where the match is weak. Clone size is stated in some rows and not others, as once, few, many or a class when expanded.

16	.	TRBJ2-3	.	TRBV6-5	CASSNLPGDRADTQYF	TGTGCCAGCAGTAACCTCCCGGGTGACCGGGCAGATACGCAGTATTTT
14	.	TRBJ1-6	.	TRBV27	CASTLGVLGSPLHF	TGTGCCAGCACTCTGGGGGTTTTGGGATCACCCCTCCACTTT
13	.	TRBJ2-7	.	TRBV7-9	CASSLVASYEQYF	TGTGCCAGCAGCTTAGTTGCTTCCTACGAGCAGTACTTC
16	.	TRBJ2-1	TRBD1	TRBV6-4	CASSGPETGAYNEQFF	TGTGCCAGCAGTGGGCCCGAGACAGGGGCCTACAATGAGCAGTTCTTC
15	.	TRBJ2-1	.	TRBV19	CASRETGFSYNEQFF	TGTGCCAGTAGAGAGACAGGATTCTCCTACAATGAGCAGTTCTTC
14	once	TRBJ2-5	.	TRBV19	CASGNGGKQETQYF	TGTGCCAGTGGGAACGGCGGGAAACAAGAGACCCAGTACTTC
16	.	TRBJ1-2	.	TRBV28	CASSSTGTPPHYGYTF	TGTGCCAGCAGTAGCACCGGGACACCTCCCCACTATGGCTACACCTTC
16	once	TRBJ2-7	TRBD2	TRBV11-2	CASSSKPGRVHYEQYF	TGTGCCAGCAGCTCAAAGCCAGGGAGGGTTCACTACGAGCAGTACTTC
17	.	TRBJ2-1	.	TRBV10-3	CAISNSGTDSSYNEQFF	TGTGCCATCAGCAATTCCGGGACGGACAGCTCCTACAATGAGCAGTTCTTC
13	.	TRBJ1-2	TRBD1	TRBV20-1	CSASSWDRDGYTF	TGCAGTGCTAGTTCCTGGGACAGGGATGGCTACACCTTC
14	.	TRBJ1-5	.	TRBV30	CAWTDLTRLQPQHF	TGTGCCTGGACTGACCTGACAAGACTTCAGCCCCAGCATTTT
12	.	TRBJ1-5	.	TRBV20-1	CSVAGLNQPQHF	TGCAGTGTTGCAGGGCTGAATCAGCCCCAGCATTTT
13	.	TRBJ1-1	.	TRBV6-5	CASSQYRGTEAFF	TGTGCCAGCAGTCAATACCGGGGGACTGAAGCTTTCTTT
14	.	TRBJ2-7	TRBD1	TRBV28	CASNTGQRRNEQYF	TGTGCCAGCAACACGGGACAGAGGCGTAACGAGCAGTACTTC
15	.	TRBJ1-2	.	TRBV29-1	CSVIYWEGDDYGYTF	TGCAGCGTCATCTATTGGGAGGGGGACGACTATGGCTACACCTTC
15	.	TRBJ1-2	.	TRBV3-1	CASSQGNELTGGYTF	TGTGCCAGCAGCCAAGGGAATGAGTTGACGGGGGGCTACACCTTC
19	.	TRBJ2-5	TRBD2	TRBV19	CASSPRPGLAGAGQETQYF	TGTGCCAGTAGTCCTCGTCCGGGACTAGCGGGAGCCGGGCAAGAGACCCAGTACTTC
14	.	TRBJ1-1	.	TRBV29-1	CSVAKGTMNTEAFF	TGCAGCGTTGCGAAGGGGACAATGAACACTGAAGCTTTCTTT
13	.	TRBJ1-1	.	TRBV19	CASSIWRGTEAFF	TGTGCCAGTAGTATATGGAGGGGAACTGAAGCTTTCTTT
16	.	TRBJ2-3	TRBD2	TRBV27	CASSLYPGGLEDTQYF	TGTGCCAGCAGTTTATATCCGGGGGGGCTGGAAGATACGCAGTATTTT
13	.	TRBJ1-3	.	TRBV20-1	CSAIESSGNTIYF	TGCAGTGCTATTGAGAGCTCTGGAAACACCATATATTTT
15	.	TRBJ2-7	.	TRBV4-2	CASSQEDNRNYEQYF	TGTGCCAGCAGCCAAGAAGATAACAGGAACTACGAGCAGTACTTC
12	.	TRBJ2-7	.	TRBV20-1	CSAITGGDEQYF	TGCAGTGCTATAACAGGGGGGGACGAGCAGTACTTC
15	.	TRBJ1-5	.	TRBV24-1	CATQNQVIGNQPQHF	TGTGCCACCCAAAATCAAGTTATTGGCAATCAGCCCCAGCATTTT
15	.	TRBJ2-5	.	TRBV6-1	CASSEPQGFWETQYF	TGTGCCAGCAGTGAACCACAGGGCTTTTGGGAGACCCAGTACTTC
16	.	TRBJ1-1	.	TRBV4-2	CASSQVPDRTNTEAFF	TGTGCCAGCAGCCAAGTTCCGGATAGAACTAACACTGAAGCTTTCTTT
19	.	TRBJ2-7	TRBD1	TRBV5-4	CASSSRTGSKQVHSYEQYF	TGTGCCAGCAGCTCAAGGACAGGGTCCAAACAAGTTCACTCCTACGAGCAGTACTTC
14	.	TRBJ1-1	.	TRBV5-4	CASSLIGGDTEAFF	TGTGCCAGCAGCTTGATAGGGGGGGACACTGAAGCTTTCTTT
16	.	TRBJ2-7	.	TRBV4-2	CASSQEGGGWAYEQYF	TGTGCCAGCAGCCAAGAGGGGGGAGGCTGGGCCTACGAGCAGTACTTC
14	few	TRBJ1-5	.	TRBV27	CASSLQGGNQPQHF	TGTGCCAGCAGTTTGCAGGGTGGCAATCAGCCCCAGCATTTT
15	once	TRBJ1-2	.	TRBV7-8	CASSLSGTPVYGYTF	TGTGCCAGCAGCTTATCCGGGACGCCGGTATATGGCTACACCTTC
15	.	TRBJ2-3	.	TRBV9	CASSAGRWGTDTQYF	TGTGCCAGCAGCGCAGGACGATGGGGCACAGATACGCAGTATTTT
13	.	TRBJ2-7	.	TRBV28	CASRPGTAYEQYF	TGTGCCAGCAGACCCGGGACCGCCTACGAGCAGTACTTC
15	.	TRBJ2-7	TRBD2	TRBV3-1	CASSQEVAGAYEQYF	TGTGCCAGCAGCCAAGAGGTAGCGGGGGCCTACGAGCAGTACTTC
12	.	TRBJ1-5	.	TRBV5-1	CASSFLDGPQHF	TGCGCCAGCAGCTTTCTGGATGGGCCCCAGCATTTT
16	.	TRBJ1-2	TRBD1	TRBV3-1	CASSQKPGQRLYGYTF	TGTGCCAGCAGCCAAAAACCGGGACAGAGATTATATGGCTACACCTTC
13	once	TRBJ2-2	.	TRBV12-3/TRBV12-4	CASSLPYPGELFF	TGTGCCAGCAGTTTACCTTACCCCGGGGAGCTGTTTTTT
15	.	TRBJ2-7	TRBD2	TRBV11-1	CASSLARASGVEQYF	TGTGCCAGCAGCTTAGCGCGGGCTAGCGGGGTGGAGCAGTACTTC
12	.	TRBJ2-7	.	TRBV29-1	CSVVRGGHEQYF	TGCAGCGTTGTCAGGGGAGGTCACGAGCAGTACTTC
15	.	TRBJ1-2	.	TRBV4-1	CASSQDRGDAYGYTF	TGCGCCAGCAGCCAGGACCGGGGCGACGCCTATGGCTACACCTTC
15	.	TRBJ2-5	.	TRBV28	CASSPQLRSQETQYF	TGTGCCAGCAGCCCCCAGCTCCGCTCCCAAGAGACCCAGTACTTC
14	once	TRBJ1-1	.	TRBV9	CASSVDQGSTEAFF	TGTGCCAGCAGCGTAGATCAAGGGAGCACTGAAGCTTTCTTT
17	once	TRBJ1-3	TRBD1	TRBV9	CASSVDEGALSGNTIYF	TGTGCCAGCAGCGTAGATGAGGGGGCCCTCTCTGGAAACACCATATATTTT
13	.	TRBJ1-2	TRBD1	TRBV2	CASSDSGGYGYTF	TGTGCCAGCAGTGACTCAGGGGGCTACGGCTACACCTTC
13	.	TRBJ1-1	.	TRBV29-1	CSVARGEDTEAFF	TGCAGCGTCGCCAGGGGTGAAGACACTGAAGCTTTCTTT
14	.	TRBJ2-3	.	TRBV28	CASSLGRGTDTQYF	TGTGCCAGCAGTTTAGGCAGGGGCACAGATACGCAGTATTTT
15	once	TRBJ2-1	.	TRBV7-8	CASSSKGLGGVEQFF	TGTGCCAGCAGCTCTAAGGGTCTTGGAGGGGTTGAGCAGTTCTTC
16	.	TRBJ2-5	TRBD1	TRBV7-9	CASSLRDRGPQETQYF	TGTGCCAGCAGCCTCCGGGACAGGGGACCGCAAGAGACCCAGTACTTC
15	once	TRBJ1-2	.	TRBV5-1	CASSFRQSSSSGYTF	TGCGCCAGCAGCTTTAGGCAGTCCTCATCGTCTGGCTACACCTTC
15	.	TRBJ2-1	TRBD2	TRBV7-9	CASSLGTSGYNEQFF	TGTGCCAGCAGTTTGGGGACTAGCGGTTACAATGAGCAGTTCTTC
14	.	TRBJ2-7	TRBD1	TRBV10-3	CAIKGTGGWYEQYF	TGTGCCATAAAGGGAACAGGGGGCTGGTACGAGCAGTACTTC
14	.	TRBJ2-1	.	TRBV29-1	CSVEAEPSYNEQFF	TGCAGCGTTGAAGCAGAACCTTCCTACAATGAGCAGTTCTTC
15	.	TRBJ2-7	TRBD1	TRBV29-1	CSVEEYKTGYYEQYF	TGCAGCGTTGAAGAGTACAAGACAGGGTATTACGAGCAGTACTTC
15	.	TRBJ2-5	.	TRBV7-6	CASSYELAPQETQYF	TGTGCCAGCAGCTACGAGCTAGCTCCCCAAGAGACCCAGTACTTC
12	once	TRBJ1-2	.	TRBV29-1	CSVVMGVYGYTF	TGCAGCGTTGTAATGGGCGTCTATGGCTACACCTTC
16	.	TRBJ2-2	.	TRBV7-8	CASSLGGEQGTGELFF	TGTGCCAGCAGCTTAGGGGGAGAACAGGGAACTGGGGAGCTGTTTTTT
12	.	TRBJ1-1	.	TRBV9	CASSVGDNQAFF	TGTGCCAGCAGCGTTGGGGACAATCAAGCTTTCTTT